Following are 30 T cell receptor beta chains from one sample sequenced in a study of blood T cells in healthy people across ages. Combining a sample-barcoded 5' primer with a J-beta primer mix, a second PCR ran for roughly 6 to 12 cycles. TCRdb redid the calling of the 5' RACE reads with MiXCR, one entry per CDR3 protein. This sample carries approximately 1,000,000 distinct CDR3 sequences, 40% to 55% of them seen once, and the ten largest clones take 15% to 20%. Sequences were obtained from blood. Receptor source: an older woman in good health.

This sequence joins TRBV14 and TRBJ1-2; D is unclear. The CDR3 has 14 amino acids. V lost 3 bases, J lost 6 bases, and 14 bases lay in between. Germline V gives CDR1 SGHDN, CDR2 FVKESK. For the CDR3, the DNA is TGTGCCAGCAGCCAGGAGATACAGTGGGATGGCTACACCTTC. Translated, it gives CASSQEIQWDGYTF.

In its sample, this clonotype was seen a few times. V is TRBV20-1 and J is TRBJ2-7, with D hard to call. The CDR3 spans 14 residues. Germline CDR1 reads DFQATT; CDR2 reads SNEGSKA (reference sequence). V was pared by 0 bases and J by 6 bases, with 15 bases between. The CDR3 is CSARDSSVFAEQYF. The CDR3 DNA reads as TGCAGTGCTAGAGATTCCAGCGTGTTCGCCGAGCAGTACTTC.

This clonotype appeared a few times. The V call is TRBV2, the J call TRBJ2-7, with TRBD1 matching over 7 bases. With 11 bases clipped from V and 2 bases from J, the junction kept 12 bases outside the gene matches. The CDR3 totals 14 residues. CDR1 SNHLY and CDR2 FYNNEI come from the germline V gene. The CDR3 DNA is TGTGCCGTAACCCAGGGGGTGTTTACCTACGAGCAGTACTTC. Translating it yields CAVTQGVFTYEQYF. The entire variable domain, with the rest obtained from reference TRBV2 and TRBJ2-7, is as follows: EPEVTQTPSHQVTQMGQEVILRCVPISNHLYFYWYRQILGQKVEFLVSFYNNEISEKSEIFDDQFSVERPDGSNFTLKIRSTKLEDSAMYFCAVTQGVFTYEQYFGPGTRLTVT.

The V and J genes are TRBV7-2 and TRBJ1-1; weak D call: TRBD1 (5 bases). V dropped 5 bases and J dropped 1 base, with 11 bases sitting between them. Germline V CDR1 and CDR2: SGHTA, FQGNSA. This CDR3 spans 14 amino acids. DNA for the CDR3: TGTGCCAGCAGCCCAGGGCCGGCGAACACTGAAGCTTTCTTT. Protein: CASSPGPANTEAFF.

On this clonotype: The junction departs from the called germline gene at one end, perhaps through a read error. The chain employs TRBV14 and TRBJ2-3; D remains ambiguous. Germline CDR1 SGHDN, CDR2 FVKESK. The CDR3 loop spans 15 amino acids. The CDR3 DNA sequence: TGTGCTAGCAGCCAAAGGGAAAAACGCACAGATACGCAGTATTTT. Protein sequence: CASSQREKRTDTQYF.

This clonotype was seen many times. The chain carries TRBV29-1 and TRBJ2-5; D remains unclear. The CDR3 is 11 amino acids. Germline V lookup: CDR1 SQVTM, CDR2 ANQGSEA. V lost 5 bases and J 5 bases, leaving 9 bases between the germline ends. Here the CDR3 reads CSVPILETQYF. The CDR3 DNA is TGCAGCGTTCCTATTCTGGAGACCCAGTACTTC. The whole variable domain, remainder taken from reference TRBV29-1 and TRBJ2-5, is SAVISQKPSRDICQRGTSLTIQCQVDSQVTMMFWYRQQPGQSLTLIATANQGSEATYESGFVIDKFPISRPNLTFSTLTVSNMSPEDSSIYLCSVPILETQYFGPGTRLLVL.

In nucleotides, the CDR3 is TGCAGTGTTACACCGGGACAGGTAAATCAGCCCCAGCATTTT. Protein sequence: CSVTPGQVNQPQHF. The rearrangement joins TRBV20-1 to TRBJ1-5; TRBD1 matches 8 bases. Germline V gene lookup returns CDR1 DFQATT and CDR2 SNEGSKA (reference sequence). The CDR3 has 14 amino acids. Trimming took 7 bases from V and 4 from J; bases not matched to a gene: 9.

This clonotype is a singleton in its sample. A much larger clone is a single base away; this may be a read error. The CDR3 sequence is CASRPKQGANEQFF. CDR3 nucleotide sequence: TGTGCCAGCAGACCCAAACAGGGAGCCAATGAGCAGTTCTTC. V usage is TRBV7-9 and J usage is TRBJ2-1, with D possibly being TRBD1 (6 bases). The germline V gene has CDR1 SEHNR and CDR2 FQNEAQ (reference sequence). V lost 6 bases, J lost 6 bases, and 15 bases lay in between. CDR3 length: 14 amino acids. Complete variable domain (other parts from reference TRBV7-9 and TRBJ2-1): DTGVSQNPRHKITKRGQNVTFRCDPISEHNRLYWYRQTLGQGPEFLTYFQNEAQLEKSRLLSDRFSAERPKGSFSTLEIQRTEQGDSAMYLCASRPKQGANEQFFGPGTRLTVL.

This clonotype occurred a few times. The rearrangement uses TRBV20-1 and TRBJ2-3; D gene ambiguous. In germline, CDR1 is DFQATT, CDR2 SNEGSKA (reference sequence). The CDR3 consists of 12 residues. Trimming pared 1 base from V and 5 bases from J, leaving 7 bases between. The CDR3 spells CSARALGDTQYF. As DNA, the CDR3 is TGCAGTGCTAGAGCCCTAGGAGATACGCAGTATTTT.

The rearrangement uses TRBV5-1 and TRBJ2-1, with 10 bases matching TRBD2. The germline V gene encodes CDR1 SGHRS and CDR2 YFSETQ. The CDR3 loop spans 19 amino acids. The J segment lost 9 bases and the V segment lost 1 base, leaving 19 bases of the junction unmatched. The CDR3 nucleotides are TGCGCCAGCAGCTTGCGGACTAGCGGAGTGGGTTGGCTAGGCAGTGAGCAGTTCTTC. Translation gives CASSLRTSGVGWLGSEQFF.

This chain joins TRBV24-1 and TRBJ2-3; 9 positions match TRBD2. Losses at the gene ends were 4 bases for V and 0 bases for J; bases not matched to a gene: 13. CDR3 size: 19 residues. CDR1 and CDR2 from the germline V gene are KGHDR and SFDVKD. In DNA form, the CDR3 reads TGTGCCACCAGTGACCCTTCCCCGGCTAGCGGGACTAGCACAGATACGCAGTATTTT. This sequence encodes CATSDPSPASGTSTDTQYF.

The V and J genes are TRBV24-1 and TRBJ2-5; a possible D gene is TRBD2 (6 bases). V gave up 7 bases and J gave up 5 bases, with 16 bases separating them. In germline, CDR1 is KGHDR, CDR2 SFDVKD. This CDR3 has 14 amino acids. The CDR3 protein is CATSTAGLGETQYF. For the CDR3, the DNA is TGTGCCACCAGCACCGCGGGGCTGGGGGAGACCCAGTACTTC.

The table lists this clonotype with a few counts. The rearrangement links TRBV11-2 to TRBJ2-7; 8 bases line up with TRBD1. V lost 5 bases to trimming and J lost 4 bases; unmatched junction nucleotides: 13. The CDR3 totals 16 residues. Germline-derived CDR1 and CDR2 are SGHAT and FQNNGV. The CDR3 DNA reads as TGTGCCAGCAGCGCCCGACAGGGGCTCATAGGGTACGAGCAGTACTTC. It encodes CASSARQGLIGYEQYF.

Note on this clonotype: The junction and the germline gene differ at one end; a read error may be behind it. V is TRBV7-2 and J is TRBJ2-1, with 8 bases identical to TRBD2. The CDR3 is 15 residues long. CDR1 is SGHTA, CDR2 FQGNSA, per germline. The CDR3 reads CASSLAGNSYNEQFF. CDR3 bases: TGTGCCAGCAGTTTAGCGGGAAATAGCTACAATGAGCAGTTCTTC.

The rearrangement uses TRBV12-3 or TRBV12-4 and TRBJ2-1, with 11 bases matching TRBD2. The V segment lost 3 bases and the J segment 7 bases; nucleotides outside the gene matches: 17. The CDR3 has 19 residues. The CDR3 reads CASSLFGGSGRVTRNEQFF. The CDR3 bases are TGTGCCAGCAGTTTGTTCGGGGGTAGCGGGAGGGTGACGAGGAATGAGCAGTTCTTC.

The chain combines TRBV24-1 with TRBJ2-6, with D uncertain. Trimming stripped 1 base from V and 0 bases from J, with 6 bases between. The germline V gene has CDR1 KGHDR and CDR2 SFDVKD. CDR3 length: 16 amino acids. The DNA for the CDR3 is TGTGCCACCAGTGATTTTGATTCCTCTGGGGCCAACGTCCTGACTTTC. As protein: CATSDFDSSGANVLTF.

In the case of this clonotype: A much larger clone lies a single base off, so this may be a read error. The CDR3 bases are TGTGCCAGCAGCTTAGGGGACGGGGAGACCCAGTACTTC. Translating it yields CASSLGDGETQYF. This chain joins TRBV7-9 and TRBJ2-5, with D possibly being TRBD1 or TRBD2 (5 bases each). V was cut by 1 base and J by 5 bases, with 8 bases left in between. The CDR3 consists of 13 residues. Germline CDR1 reads SEHNR; CDR2 reads FQNEAQ (reference sequence).

This clonotype was counted between two and nine times. The rearrangement joins TRBV11-2 to TRBJ1-1; no clear D. The ends were cut back, 1 base at V and 1 base at J, with 4 bases in the middle. Looked up from germline, CDR1 is SGHAT and CDR2 is FQNNGV. The CDR3 runs 13 residues. CDR3 coding DNA: TGTGCCAGCAGCTTAGTAACGAACACTGAAGCTTTCTTT. Protein sequence: CASSLVTNTEAFF.

V usage is TRBV11-2 and J usage is TRBJ2-7, with D tentatively TRBD1 or TRBD2 (6 bases each). The germline V gene has CDR1 SGHAT and CDR2 FQNNGV. V was trimmed by 1 base and J by 6 bases, leaving 19 bases between them. The CDR3 is made up of 16 amino acids. Here the CDR3 DNA reads TGTGCCAGCAGCTTAGTGGGGGGCGTGGGAAGAGGCGAGCAGTACTTC. Translating it yields CASSLVGGVGRGEQYF.

The CDR3 region is CASSAELAGFSREQFF. The CDR3 DNA reads TGCGCCAGCAGCGCCGAACTAGCGGGTTTTTCACGTGAGCAGTTCTTC. This rearrangement joins TRBV10-1 to TRBJ2-1; 9 positions agree with TRBD2. This CDR3 comprises 16 residues. Trimming removed 6 bases from V and 9 bases from J; junction bases left unmatched: 15. The germline CDR1 and CDR2 sequences are WNHNN and SYGVQD (reference sequence).

The chain links TRBV10-3 to TRBJ2-7; 10 nucleotides agree with TRBD2. V was pared by 7 bases and J by 1 base, with 1 base of the junction left unmatched. The CDR3 contains 13 residues. Per germline, CDR1 ENHRY and CDR2 SYGVKD. The CDR3 sequence is CAIKTSGSYEQYF. CDR3 in DNA: TGTGCCATCAAGACTAGCGGGTCCTACGAGCAGTACTTC.

This clonotype was detected many times. The chain employs TRBV20-1 and TRBJ1-1; D may be TRBD1 (5 bases). Trimming took off 3 bases at V and 1 base at J, with 15 bases between the two ends. The CDR3 runs to 15 residues. CDR1 DFQATT and CDR2 SNEGSKA come from the germline V gene (reference sequence). This chain's CDR3 is CSASVQGRPNTEAFF. DNA for the CDR3: TGCAGTGCTAGTGTTCAGGGACGCCCGAACACTGAAGCTTTCTTT.

The chain employs TRBV12-3 or TRBV12-4 and TRBJ2-6; D gene uncertain. There are 15 residues in the CDR3. V lost 10 bases and J 0 bases, leaving 13 bases between the germline ends. Written as DNA, the CDR3 is TGTGCCACGTACCACCCGGCCTCTGGGGCCAACGTCCTGACTTTC. Protein: CATYHPASGANVLTF.

This clonotype was seen more than once but under ten times. In DNA form, the CDR3 reads TGTGCCAGCAGTAGGGGACTAGCGGCAACCAGAGGTCGTGCAGATACGCAGTATTTT. It specifies CASSRGLAATRGRADTQYF. V gene TRBV6-7 combines with J gene TRBJ2-3; 11 bases map to TRBD2. TRBV6-7 is noted as an ORF with a role that remains uncertain. V was pared by 5 bases and J by 4 bases, with 17 bases of the junction left unmatched. The CDR3 is 19 residues long.

This clonotype was seen a handful of times. This chain uses TRBV7-9 with TRBJ1-2, with unresolved D. The V gene lost 4 bases and the J gene lost 1 base, with 16 bases spanning the gap. This CDR3 region has 16 residues. Germline V gene lookup returns CDR1 SEHNR and CDR2 FQNEAQ (reference sequence). CDR3 nucleotide sequence: TGTGCCAGCAGCTCCATCCTAAGAGGCCATAACTATGGCTACACCTTC. The encoded protein is CASSSILRGHNYGYTF.

This chain uses TRBV28 with TRBJ2-2; D is undetermined. V lost 7 bases and J lost 3, with 12 bases in between. CDR3 length: 14 residues. Germline assignment: CDR1 MDHEN and CDR2 SYDVKM. The CDR3 nucleotides are TGTGCCAGCATTGTCAGCGCACACACCGGGGAGCTGTTTTTT. This gives the protein CASIVSAHTGELFF.

The chain combines TRBV5-8 with TRBJ2-3; tentative D call: TRBD2 (6 bases). From germline, CDR1 is SGHTS and CDR2 YDEGEE. V lost 4 bases and J lost 7, with 19 bases in between. CDR3 length: 15 amino acids. The CDR3 protein is CASSTAGRRRNTQYF. CDR3 sequence (DNA): TGTGCCAGCAGCACAGCGGGCAGAAGGCGAAATACGCAGTATTTT.

The CDR3 coding sequence is TGTGCCAGCAGCCAGGACAGATGGGAGCAGTACTTC. Its translation: CASSQDRWEQYF. The V gene is TRBV4-2, the J gene TRBJ2-7; tentative D call: TRBD1 (6 bases). Germline V gives CDR1 LGHNA, CDR2 YNFKEQ. Between the trimmed V and J ends, which lost 3 bases and 7 bases, there was a span of 10 bases. This CDR3 region has 12 residues.

The chain has TRBV2 and TRBJ1-2, with 10 bases aligning to TRBD1. The length of the CDR3 is 17 residues. V was clipped by 1 base and J by 3 bases; unmatched bases: 8. Looked up from germline, CDR1 is SNHLY and CDR2 is FYNNEI. This CDR3 is CASSEEVPGTGDYGYTF. The CDR3 DNA sequence: TGTGCCAGCAGTGAAGAGGTCCCCGGGACAGGGGACTATGGCTACACCTTC.

The gene calls are TRBV9 and TRBJ1-2, with D unresolved. Germline V gene data show CDR1 as SGDLS and CDR2 as YYNGEE. The V end was cut by 3 bases, the J end by 4 bases, with 16 bases between. The length of the CDR3 is 15 residues. This CDR3 is CASSGSGREIYGYTF. The CDR3 bases are TGTGCCAGCAGCGGCTCCGGACGGGAGATCTATGGCTACACCTTC. Full variable domain (rest looked up from reference TRBV9 and TRBJ1-2): DSGVTQTPKHLITATGQRVTLRCSPRSGDLSVYWYQQSLDQGLQFLIQYYNGEERAKGNILERFSAQQFPDLHSELNLSSLELGDSALYFCASSGSGREIYGYTFGSGTRLTVV.